This is a list of T cell receptor beta chains from one sample in a study of OX40 agonist ivuxolimab in advanced cancers. TCRdb's table, derived via immunoSEQ multiplex PCR, lists solely in-frame clones and lacks some. Here the sample spans about 67,000 clones, 91% being singletons. The sequencing used CD4+ or CD8+ T cells sorted from blood, collected in a trial of the OX40 agonist ivuxolimab. These TCRs come from an adult with an advanced solid tumor such as melanoma, head and neck, liver or kidney cancer. CDR3s include the opening cysteine and the closing phenylalanine or tryptophan. The D gene is left open where the match is weak. Size values are once, few and many counts, or a class for expanded clones, and some rows have none.

V	J	size	D	CDR3	DNA
TRBV7-8	TRBJ1-5	-	TRBD1	CASSADRGGNQPQHF	TGTGCCAGCAGCGCGGACAGGGGGGGGAATCAGCCCCAGCATTTT
TRBV28	TRBJ1-4	once	TRBD1	CASKRTGADNEKLFF	TGTGCCAGCAAAAGGACAGGGGCAGATAATGAAAAACTGTTTTTT
TRBV6-1	TRBJ2-7	-	-	CASRVPGGSSYEQYF	TGTGCCAGCAGGGTTCCCGGGGGAAGCTCCTACGAGCAGTACTTC
TRBV2	TRBJ2-5	-	TRBD2	CASSARLAGVETQYF	TGTGCCAGCAGTGCTCGACTAGCGGGAGTAGAGACCCAGTACTTC
TRBV4-1	TRBJ1-4	-	-	CASSQAHMEKLFF	TGCGCCAGCAGCCAAGCCCATATGGAAAAACTGTTTTTT
TRBV6-5	TRBJ1-5	-	TRBD1	CASRRDRGYNQPQHF	TGTGCCAGCAGGCGCGACAGGGGCTACAATCAGCCCCAGCATTTT
TRBV2	TRBJ2-3	-	TRBD2	CASVRAGTSTDTQYF	TGTGCCAGCGTAAGAGCGGGAACTAGCACAGATACGCAGTATTTT
TRBV6-5	TRBJ2-5	-	-	CASSYGKETQYF	TGTGCCAGCAGTTACGGGAAAGAGACCCAGTACTTC
TRBV28	TRBJ2-7	-	-	CASRGLQGYYEQYF	TGTGCCAGTCGGGGACTGCAGGGATACTACGAGCAGTACTTC
TRBV6-1	TRBJ1-1	-	TRBD1	CASSDRGPMNTEAFF	TGTGCCAGCAGCGACAGGGGACCCATGAACACTGAAGCTTTCTTT
TRBV2	TRBJ2-1	-	-	CASKQRSYNEQFF	TGTGCCAGCAAACAGCGCTCCTACAATGAGCAGTTCTTC
TRBV2	TRBJ2-7	-	-	CASSEQAAEGLEQYF	TGTGCCAGCAGTGAACAGGCGGCCGAGGGACTTGAGCAGTACTTC
TRBV6-6	TRBJ2-7	-	-	CASSSLGGSSHEQYF	TGTGCCAGCAGTTCCCTGGGGGGAAGTTCCCACGAGCAGTACTTC
TRBV5-1	TRBJ1-2	-	-	CASSSFQGSYGYTF	TGCGCCAGCAGCTCCTTTCAAGGGAGCTATGGCTACACCTTC
TRBV6-4	TRBJ2-7	-	TRBD2	CASSSLAGVEQYF	TGTGCCAGCAGTAGTCTAGCGGGAGTCGAGCAGTACTTC
TRBV11-1	TRBJ2-3	-	-	CASSRTVESTDTQYF	TGTGCCAGCAGCAGGACGGTCGAGAGCACAGATACGCAGTATTTT
TRBV19	TRBJ2-7	-	-	CASSSGSEQYF	TGTGCCAGTAGTAGCGGTTCCGAGCAGTACTTC
TRBV28	TRBJ1-2	-	-	CASSPPSGIQWNYGYTF	TGTGCCAGCAGTCCCCCGTCGGGGATTCAGTGGAACTATGGCTACACCTTC